This record concerns one T cell receptor beta chain sequence. As yet, its antigen is unknown. V trimming: 0 bases; J trimming: 0 bases; junction bases outside the gene matches: 5. CDR1 is DFQATT, CDR2 SNEGSKA, per germline (reference sequence). CDR3 length: 15 residues. The data derive from a study of T cells after yellow fever vaccination. For TCR, cDNA came from 5'RACE template switching, which added a universal primer site and UMIs. Each CDR3 protein gets one entry after TCRdb re-called the 5' RACE reads with MiXCR. This sample has under 350,000 distinct CDR3 sequences; about 4% occur once, and the top ten carry just under 25%. Study-level findings and limits: On re-exposure, the response was weaker but peaked faster, at day 5 versus 15. Repertoires sorted by FACS could include abundant clonotypes that are contaminants from the bulk population.

Sample: PBMCs, taken 5 days after the yellow fever booster vaccination. The chain couples TRBV20-1 to TRBJ2-7; 7 nucleotides line up with TRBD2. The clonotype originates from a man in his late teens or twenties who received the YFV17D yellow fever vaccine. DNA for the CDR3: TGCAGTGCTAGAGATTTGGGCGGGAGCTCCTACGAGCAGTACGTC. Translating gives CSARDLGGSSYEQYV.